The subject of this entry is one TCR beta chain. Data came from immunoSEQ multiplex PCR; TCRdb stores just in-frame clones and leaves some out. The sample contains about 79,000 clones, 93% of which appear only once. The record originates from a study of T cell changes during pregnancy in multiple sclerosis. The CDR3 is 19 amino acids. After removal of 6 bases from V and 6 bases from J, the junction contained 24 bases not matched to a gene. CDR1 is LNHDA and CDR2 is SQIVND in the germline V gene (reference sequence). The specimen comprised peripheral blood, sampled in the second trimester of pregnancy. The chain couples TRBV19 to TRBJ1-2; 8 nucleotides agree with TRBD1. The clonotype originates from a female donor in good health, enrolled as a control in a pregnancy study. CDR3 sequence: CASRYPPDFGQGRSNGYTF. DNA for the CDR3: TGTGCCAGTAGATACCCCCCCGACTTCGGACAGGGAAGGTCGAATGGCTACACCTTC.